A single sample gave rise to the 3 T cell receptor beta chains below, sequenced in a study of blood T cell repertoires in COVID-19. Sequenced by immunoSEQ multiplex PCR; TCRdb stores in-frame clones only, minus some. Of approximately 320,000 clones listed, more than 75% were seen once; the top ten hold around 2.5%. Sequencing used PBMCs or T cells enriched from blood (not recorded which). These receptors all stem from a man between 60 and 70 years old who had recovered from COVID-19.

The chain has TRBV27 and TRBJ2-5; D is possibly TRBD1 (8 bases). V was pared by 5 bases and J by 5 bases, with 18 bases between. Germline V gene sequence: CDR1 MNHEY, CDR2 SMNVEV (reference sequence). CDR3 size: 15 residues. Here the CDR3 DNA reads TGTGCCAGCAGTCTGCAACAGGGGGGGATGGAGACCCAGTACTTC. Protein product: CASSLQQGGMETQYF.

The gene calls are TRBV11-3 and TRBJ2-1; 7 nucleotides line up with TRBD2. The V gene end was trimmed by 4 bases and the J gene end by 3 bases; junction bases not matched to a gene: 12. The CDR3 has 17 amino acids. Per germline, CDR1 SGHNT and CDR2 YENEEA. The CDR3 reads CASSWEGPRGYYNEQFF. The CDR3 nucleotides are TGTGCCAGCAGCTGGGAGGGGCCACGAGGGTACTACAATGAGCAGTTCTTC.

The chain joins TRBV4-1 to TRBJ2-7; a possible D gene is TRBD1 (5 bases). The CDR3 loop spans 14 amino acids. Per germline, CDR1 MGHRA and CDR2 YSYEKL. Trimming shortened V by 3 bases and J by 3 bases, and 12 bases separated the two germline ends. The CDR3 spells CASSHWQGSYEQYF. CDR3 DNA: TGCGCCAGCAGCCACTGGCAGGGCAGCTACGAGCAGTACTTC.